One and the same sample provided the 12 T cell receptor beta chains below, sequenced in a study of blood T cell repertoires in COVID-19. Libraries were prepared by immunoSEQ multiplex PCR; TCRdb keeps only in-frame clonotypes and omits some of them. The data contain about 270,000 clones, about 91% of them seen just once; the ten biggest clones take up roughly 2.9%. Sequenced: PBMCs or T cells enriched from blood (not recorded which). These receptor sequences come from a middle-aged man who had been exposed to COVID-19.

DNA for the CDR3: TGTGCCAGCAGAAGAGGGGGGGGGACCACTGAAGCTTTCTTT. Its protein is CASRRGGGTTEAFF. The gene calls are TRBV28 and TRBJ1-1; a possible D gene is TRBD1 (6 bases). V was trimmed by 6 bases and J by 4 bases, leaving 15 bases between them. CDR3 size: 14 residues. Germline assignment: CDR1 MDHEN and CDR2 SYDVKM.

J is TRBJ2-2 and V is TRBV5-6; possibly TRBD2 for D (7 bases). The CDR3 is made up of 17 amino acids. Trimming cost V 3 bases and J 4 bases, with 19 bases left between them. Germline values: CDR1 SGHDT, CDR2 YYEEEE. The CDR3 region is CASSSMKREGGTGELFF. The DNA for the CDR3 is TGTGCCAGCAGCTCAATGAAGCGGGAAGGGGGCACCGGGGAGCTGTTTTTT.

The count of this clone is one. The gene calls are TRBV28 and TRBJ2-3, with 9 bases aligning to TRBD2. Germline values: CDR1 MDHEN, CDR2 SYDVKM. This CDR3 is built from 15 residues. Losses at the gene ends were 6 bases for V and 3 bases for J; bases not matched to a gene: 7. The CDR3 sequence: CASRFSGRGTDTQYF. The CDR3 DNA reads TGTGCCAGCAGGTTTAGCGGGAGAGGAACAGATACGCAGTATTTT.

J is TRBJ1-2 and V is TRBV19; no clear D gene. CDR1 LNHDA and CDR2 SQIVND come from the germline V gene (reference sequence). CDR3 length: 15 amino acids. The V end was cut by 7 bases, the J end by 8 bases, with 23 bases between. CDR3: CASTTVRRISSGYTF. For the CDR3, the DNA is TGTGCCAGTACCACCGTGCGGCGGATTTCATCCGGCTACACCTTC.

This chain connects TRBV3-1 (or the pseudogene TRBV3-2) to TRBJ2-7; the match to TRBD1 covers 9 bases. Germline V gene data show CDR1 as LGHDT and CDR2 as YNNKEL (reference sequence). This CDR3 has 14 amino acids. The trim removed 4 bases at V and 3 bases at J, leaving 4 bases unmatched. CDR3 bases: TGTGCCAGCAGCCTCGGACAGGGGAACTACGAGCAGTACTTC. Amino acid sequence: CASSLGQGNYEQYF.

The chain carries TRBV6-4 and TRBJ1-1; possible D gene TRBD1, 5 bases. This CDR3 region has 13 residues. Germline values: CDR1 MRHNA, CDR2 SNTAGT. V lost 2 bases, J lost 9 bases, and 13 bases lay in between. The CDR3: CASSDRARGKAFF. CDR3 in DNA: TGTGCCAGCAGTGACAGGGCCCGGGGGAAAGCTTTCTTT.

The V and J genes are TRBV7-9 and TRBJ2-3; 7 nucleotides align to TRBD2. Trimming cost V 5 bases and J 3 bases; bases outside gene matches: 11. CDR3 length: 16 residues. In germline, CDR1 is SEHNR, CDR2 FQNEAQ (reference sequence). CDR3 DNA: TGTGCCAGCAGCACTAGTGGGGCGGGAGCGACAGATACGCAGTATTTT. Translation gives CASSTSGAGATDTQYF.

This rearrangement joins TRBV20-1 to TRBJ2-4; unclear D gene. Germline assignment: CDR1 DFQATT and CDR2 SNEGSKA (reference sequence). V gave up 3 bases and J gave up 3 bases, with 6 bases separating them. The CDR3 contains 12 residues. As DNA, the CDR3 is TGCAGTGCTAGTGGCGACAAAAACATTCAGTACTTC. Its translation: CSASGDKNIQYF.

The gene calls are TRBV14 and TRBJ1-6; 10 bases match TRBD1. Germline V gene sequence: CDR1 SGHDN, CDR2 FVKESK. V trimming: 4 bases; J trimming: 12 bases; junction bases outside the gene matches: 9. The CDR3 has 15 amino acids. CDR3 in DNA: TGTGCCAGCAGCCTAGGACAGGGGGGGCTCGTACCCCTCCACTTT. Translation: CASSLGQGGLVPLHF. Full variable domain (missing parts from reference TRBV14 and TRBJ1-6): EAGVTQFPSHSVIEKGQTVTLRCDPISGHDNLYWYRRVMGKEIKFLLHFVKESKQDESGMPNNRFLAERTGGTYSTLKVQPAELEDSGVYFCASSLGQGGLVPLHFGNGTRLTVT.

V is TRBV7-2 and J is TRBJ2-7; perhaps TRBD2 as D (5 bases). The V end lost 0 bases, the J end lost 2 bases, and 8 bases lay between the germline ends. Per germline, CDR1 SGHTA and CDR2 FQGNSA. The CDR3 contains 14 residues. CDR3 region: CASSLAGVTYEQYF. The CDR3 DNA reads TGTGCCAGCAGCTTAGCGGGAGTCACCTACGAGCAGTACTTC.

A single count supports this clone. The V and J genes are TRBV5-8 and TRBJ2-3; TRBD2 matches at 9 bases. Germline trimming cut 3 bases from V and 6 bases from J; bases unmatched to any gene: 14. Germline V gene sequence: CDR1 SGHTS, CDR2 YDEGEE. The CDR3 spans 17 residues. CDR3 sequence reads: CASSSEGAGGPQDTQYF. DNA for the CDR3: TGTGCCAGCAGCTCGGAAGGGGCGGGAGGGCCTCAGGATACGCAGTATTTT.

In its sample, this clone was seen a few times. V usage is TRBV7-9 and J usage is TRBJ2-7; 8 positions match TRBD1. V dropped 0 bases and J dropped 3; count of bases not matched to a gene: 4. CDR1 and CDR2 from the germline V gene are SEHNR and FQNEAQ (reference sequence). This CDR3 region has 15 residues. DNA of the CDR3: TGTGCCAGCAGCTTAGCCCCACAGGGGGGCTACGAGCAGTACTTC. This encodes CASSLAPQGGYEQYF.